The T cell receptor (beta chain) described here comes from a study of cytomegalovirus exposure and HLA in healthy donors. At the level of the study: Falling in the Caucasian-associated ancestry cluster were 65% to 90% of 350 to 400 genotyped donors.

The CDR3 spans 13 residues. Between the trimmed V and J ends, which lost 11 bases and 0 bases, there was a span of 11 bases. Looked up from germline, CDR1 is LNHDA and CDR2 is SQIVND (reference sequence). Study-level findings and limits: Generally TCR sequences proved uncommon, though certain public TCRs appeared in numerous donors. Reportedly, a later analysis found an Asian-associated ancestry cluster had fewer N-insertions than the roughly 700-donor mean. Sequencing probably produced one cluster of sequence variants that were highly shared.

The PCR employed 60 Vbeta primers together with 13 Jbeta primers. The assay was immunoSEQ multiplex PCR, and TCRdb's table has in-frame clones only and misses some. The sample includes 65,000 to 85,000 clones, under 80% of them seen just once. Details on this clone: The antigen is unknown.

The V gene is TRBV19, the J gene TRBJ1-3; D is ambiguous. The sample taken for sequencing was PBMCs. The source of this sequence is a male donor in good health and CMV-seropositive. In DNA form, the CDR3 reads TGTGCCGTGTTCGGACTCTCTGGAAACACCATATATTTT. Translating gives CAVFGLSGNTIYF.